Following are 5 T cell receptor beta chains from one sample sequenced in a study of cytomegalovirus exposure and HLA in healthy donors. Using immunoSEQ multiplex PCR, the repertoire was profiled, and TCRdb retains in-frame clones only, with some absent. The sample shows 150,000 to 200,000 clones, 89% of them seen only once. The specimen sequenced was PBMCs. These receptors originate from a woman aged 18-30 years in good health and CMV-seropositive.

The chain links TRBV15 to TRBJ2-3; 12 bases map to TRBD2. Germline V CDR1 and CDR2: LNHNV, YYDKDF (reference sequence). The CDR3 is 16 residues long. The ends lost 3 bases at V and 2 bases at J; junction bases unmatched: 3. CDR3 amino acids: CATSSGTSGPTDTQYF. In nucleotides, the CDR3 is TGTGCCACCAGCAGCGGGACTAGCGGGCCCACAGATACGCAGTATTTT.

The chain joins TRBV7-3 to TRBJ2-2; 7 bases are shared with TRBD2. Per the germline V gene, CDR1 is SGHTA and CDR2 is FQGTGA. V was clipped by 8 bases and J by 3 bases; unmatched bases: 6. There are 14 residues in the CDR3. This chain's CDR3 is CASSPGGDTGELFF. The CDR3 DNA sequence: TGTGCCAGCTCCCCGGGAGGAGACACCGGGGAGCTGTTTTTT.

The chain employs TRBV7-2 and TRBJ2-5; possibly TRBD1 for D (5 bases). The CDR3 is made up of 16 amino acids. V gave up 5 bases and J gave up 5 bases, with 21 bases separating them. Germline CDR1 reads SGHTA; CDR2 reads FQGNSA. This chain's CDR3 is CASSPTDRGSWETQYF. CDR3 sequence (DNA): TGTGCCAGCAGCCCCACGGATAGGGGTTCATGGGAGACCCAGTACTTC.

The chain couples TRBV7-9 to TRBJ1-5; 11 nucleotides match TRBD1. CDR1 SEHNR and CDR2 FQNEAQ come from the germline V gene (reference sequence). This CDR3 is 14 amino acids long. V lost 5 bases and J lost 5; bases outside the gene matches: 2. CDR3 nucleotides: TGTGCCAGCAGCCTGGACAGGGGGCATCAGCCCCAGCATTTT. It yields the protein CASSLDRGHQPQHF.

DNA for the CDR3: TGTGCCAGCAGTTTCAGCGGGAGCGACGAGCAGTACTTC. Its translation: CASSFSGSDEQYF. The V and J genes are TRBV7-2 and TRBJ2-7; 8 bases line up with TRBD2. The CDR3 length is 13 residues. The trim removed 6 bases at V and 5 bases at J, leaving 6 bases unmatched. CDR1 is SGHTA and CDR2 is FQGNSA in the germline V gene.